One T cell receptor (beta chain) is described in this entry. The V end lost 5 bases, the J end lost 0 bases, and 15 bases lay between the germline ends. The CDR3 is 16 amino acids. In germline, CDR1 is MNHEY, CDR2 SVGEGT. Per the study methods: Researchers report that nucleated cell counts were estimated from reference gene primer amplification. Sequencing was performed with immunoSEQ multiplex PCR; in TCRdb, only in-frame clones are kept and a portion is missing. The V and J calls and clone size come from that table; D and trimming were worked out from the DNA. Of about 130,000 clones listed, roughly 90% are singletons. This record belongs to a study of blood T cell repertoires in COVID-19. For the study at large: From the United States, Italy and Spain came samples of acute and convalescent COVID-19. PBMCs, B-cell-depleted T cells, or T cells provided the cDNA or gDNA that made up the material.

Followed over time, Seattle patients had been enrolled while infection was active. The sample taken for sequencing was peripheral blood. V usage is TRBV6-2 or TRBV6-3 and J usage is TRBJ2-3; no clear D. This receptor was taken from a man in his 60s with COVID-19, enrolled during active disease. CDR3 loop: CASSPLGSLSTDTQYF. As DNA, the CDR3 is TGTGCCAGCAGTCCCCTGGGTAGCCTTAGCACAGATACGCAGTATTTT.